This entry concerns a single TCR beta chain. The antigen is not known. This sample was included in a study of beta chain features in type 1 diabetes. Study summary: Sorted cells examined across all samples numbered 107,917,701.

TCRB transcripts that were expressed got sequenced, as all of the isolated RNA had been reverse transcribed. Sequencing was performed with immunoSEQ multiplex PCR; in TCRdb, only in-frame clones are kept and a portion is missing. The table includes about 140,000 clones, less than 9% detected once. Broader study findings: Small HLA sub-analyses could not settle whether HLA shapes TCRB rearrangement. Type 1 diabetes patients had fewer VDJ junction insertions and more deletions.

Sequencing was done on a sample of central memory CD4+ T cells from blood. The clonotype was recovered from a woman in her thirties in good health.

CDR3 DNA: TGTGCCAGCAGCACCCGGACTGTGAGGAATCAGCCCCAGCATTTT. Protein: CASSTRTVRNQPQHF. The chain joins TRBV21-1 to TRBJ1-5. TRBV21-1 is shown as a pseudogene. This CDR3 comprises 15 residues.